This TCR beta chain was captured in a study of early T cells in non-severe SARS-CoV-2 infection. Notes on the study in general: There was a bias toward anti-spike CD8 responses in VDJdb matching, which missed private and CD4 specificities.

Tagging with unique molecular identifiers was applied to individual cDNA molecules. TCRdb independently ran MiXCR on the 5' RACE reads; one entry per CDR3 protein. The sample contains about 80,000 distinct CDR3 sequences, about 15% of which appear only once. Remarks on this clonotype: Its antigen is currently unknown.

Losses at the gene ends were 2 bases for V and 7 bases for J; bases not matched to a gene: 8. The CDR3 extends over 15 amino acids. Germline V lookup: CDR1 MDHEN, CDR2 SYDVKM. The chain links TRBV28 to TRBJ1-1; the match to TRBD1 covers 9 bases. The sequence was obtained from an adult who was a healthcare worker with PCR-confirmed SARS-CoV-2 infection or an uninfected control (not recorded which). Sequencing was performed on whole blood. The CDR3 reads CASSLLDRGRGEAFF. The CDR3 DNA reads TGTGCCAGCAGTTTACTGGACAGGGGAAGGGGTGAAGCTTTCTTT.